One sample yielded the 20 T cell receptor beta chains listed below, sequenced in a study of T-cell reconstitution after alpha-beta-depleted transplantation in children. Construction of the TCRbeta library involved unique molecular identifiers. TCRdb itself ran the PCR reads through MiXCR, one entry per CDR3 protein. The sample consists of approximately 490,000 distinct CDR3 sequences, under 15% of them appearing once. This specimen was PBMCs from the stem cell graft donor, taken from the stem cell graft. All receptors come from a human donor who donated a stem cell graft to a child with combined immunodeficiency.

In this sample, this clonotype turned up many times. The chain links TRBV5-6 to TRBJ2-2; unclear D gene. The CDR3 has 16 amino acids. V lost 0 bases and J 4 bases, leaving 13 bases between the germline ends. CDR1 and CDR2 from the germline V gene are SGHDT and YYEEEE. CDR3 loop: CASSLVLRRSTGELFF. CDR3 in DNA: TGTGCCAGCAGCTTGGTTTTGCGCCGGAGCACCGGGGAGCTGTTTTTT. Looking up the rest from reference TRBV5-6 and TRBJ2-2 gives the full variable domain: DAGVTQSPTHLIKTRGQQVTLRCSPKSGHDTVSWYQQALGQGPQFIFQYYEEEERQRGNFPDRFSGHQFPNYSSELNVNALLLGDSALYLCASSLVLRRSTGELFFGEGSRLTVL.

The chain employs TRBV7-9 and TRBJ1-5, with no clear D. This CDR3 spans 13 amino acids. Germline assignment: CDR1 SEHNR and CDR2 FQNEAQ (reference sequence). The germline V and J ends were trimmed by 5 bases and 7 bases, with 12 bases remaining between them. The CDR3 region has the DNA TGTGCCAGCAGCCCCGATGAGGGCCAGCCCCAGCATTTT. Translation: CASSPDEGQPQHF.

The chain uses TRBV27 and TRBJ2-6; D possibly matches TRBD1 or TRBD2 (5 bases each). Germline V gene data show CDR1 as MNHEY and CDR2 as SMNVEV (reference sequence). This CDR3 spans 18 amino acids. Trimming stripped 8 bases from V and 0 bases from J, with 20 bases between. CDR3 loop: CASAIVGSGHSGANVLTF. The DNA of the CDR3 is TGTGCCAGCGCAATAGTGGGTTCGGGGCACTCTGGGGCCAACGTCCTGACTTTC.

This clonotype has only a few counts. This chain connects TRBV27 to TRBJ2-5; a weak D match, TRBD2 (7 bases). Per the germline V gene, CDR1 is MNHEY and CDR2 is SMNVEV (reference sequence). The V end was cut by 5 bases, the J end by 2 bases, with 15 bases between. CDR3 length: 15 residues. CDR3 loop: CASSDLAGAQETQYF. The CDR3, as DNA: TGTGCCAGCAGTGACTTGGCGGGGGCACAAGAGACCCAGTACTTC.

CDR3 sequence (DNA): TGTGCCACCAGGAAAAGGGGTGCTGGGGCCAACGTCCTGACTTTC. Its translation: CATRKRGAGANVLTF. The chain employs TRBV12-3 or TRBV12-4 and TRBJ2-6, with D maybe TRBD1 (5 bases). This CDR3 is 15 amino acids long. V lost 10 bases and J 2 bases, leaving 15 bases between the germline ends.

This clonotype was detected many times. The CDR3 bases are TGTGCCAGCGGGAGTACTAGCGGGGGGTGGGATGAGCAGTTCTTC. It encodes CASGSTSGGWDEQFF. This chain connects TRBV12-3 or TRBV12-4 to TRBJ2-1; 12 positions match TRBD2. With 8 bases clipped from V and 8 bases from J, the junction kept 10 bases outside the gene matches. CDR3 length equals 15 residues.

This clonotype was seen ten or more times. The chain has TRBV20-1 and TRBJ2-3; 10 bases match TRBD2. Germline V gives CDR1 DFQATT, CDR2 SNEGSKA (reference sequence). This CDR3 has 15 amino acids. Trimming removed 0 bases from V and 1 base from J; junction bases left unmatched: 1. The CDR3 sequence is CSARDLAGGTDTQYF. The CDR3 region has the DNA TGCAGTGCTAGAGACCTAGCGGGAGGCACAGATACGCAGTATTTT.

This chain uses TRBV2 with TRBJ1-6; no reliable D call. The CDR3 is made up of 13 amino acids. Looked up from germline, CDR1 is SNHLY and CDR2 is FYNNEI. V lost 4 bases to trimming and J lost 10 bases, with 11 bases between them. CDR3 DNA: TGTGCCAGCAGTGTAGGAAGAGAATCACCCCTCCACTTT. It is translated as CASSVGRESPLHF.

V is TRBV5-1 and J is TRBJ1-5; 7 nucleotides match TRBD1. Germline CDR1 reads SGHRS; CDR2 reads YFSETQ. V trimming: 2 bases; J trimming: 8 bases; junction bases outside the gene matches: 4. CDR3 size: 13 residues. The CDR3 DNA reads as TGCGCCAGCAGCTTATCCAGGGGGGAGCCCCAGCATTTT. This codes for CASSLSRGEPQHF.

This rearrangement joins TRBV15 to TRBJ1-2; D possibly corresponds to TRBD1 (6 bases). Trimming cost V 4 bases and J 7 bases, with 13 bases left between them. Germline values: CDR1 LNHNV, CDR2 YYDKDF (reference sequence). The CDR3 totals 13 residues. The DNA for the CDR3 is TGTGCCACCAGCACCTGGGGGCCGGGTGGCTACACCTTC. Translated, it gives CATSTWGPGGYTF. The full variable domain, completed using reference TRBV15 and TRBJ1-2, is DAMVIQNPRYQVTQFGKPVTLSCSQTLNHNVMYWYQQKSSQAPKLLFHYYDKDFNNEADTPDNFQSRRPNTSFCFLDIRSPGLGDTAMYLCATSTWGPGGYTFGSGTRLTVV.

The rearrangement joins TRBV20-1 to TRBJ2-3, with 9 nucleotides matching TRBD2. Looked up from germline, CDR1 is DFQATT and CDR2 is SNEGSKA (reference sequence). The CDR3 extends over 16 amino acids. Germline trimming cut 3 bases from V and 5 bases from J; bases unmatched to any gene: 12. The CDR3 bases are TGCAGTGCTAGTCCTTTTGCGGGGGGGCCGGGAGATACGCAGTATTTT. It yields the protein CSASPFAGGPGDTQYF.

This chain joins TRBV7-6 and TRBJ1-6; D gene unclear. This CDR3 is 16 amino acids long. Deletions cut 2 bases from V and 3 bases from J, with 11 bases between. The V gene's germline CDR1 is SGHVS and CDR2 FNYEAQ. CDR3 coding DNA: TGTGCCAGCAGCTTATCCCCTAATCTCTATAATTCACCCCTCCACTTT. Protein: CASSLSPNLYNSPLHF.

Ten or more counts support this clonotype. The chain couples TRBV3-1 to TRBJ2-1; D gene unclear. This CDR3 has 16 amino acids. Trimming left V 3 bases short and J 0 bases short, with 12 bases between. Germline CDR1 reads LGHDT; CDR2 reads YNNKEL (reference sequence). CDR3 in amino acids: CASSHEIGSSYNEQFF. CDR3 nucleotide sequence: TGTGCCAGCAGCCATGAAATAGGTAGCTCCTACAATGAGCAGTTCTTC.

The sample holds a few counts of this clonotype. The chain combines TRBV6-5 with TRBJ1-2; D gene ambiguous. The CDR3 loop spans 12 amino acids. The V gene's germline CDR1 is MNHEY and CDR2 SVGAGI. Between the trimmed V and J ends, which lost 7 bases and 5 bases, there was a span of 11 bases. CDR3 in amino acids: CASTTPGYGYTF. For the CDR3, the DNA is TGTGCCAGCACCACCCCCGGATATGGCTACACCTTC.

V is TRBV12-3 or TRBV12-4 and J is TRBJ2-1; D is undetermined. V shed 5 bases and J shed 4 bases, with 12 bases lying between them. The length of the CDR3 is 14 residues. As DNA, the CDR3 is TGTGCCAGCAGTGCCGACTCAGCTTACAATGAGCAGTTCTTC. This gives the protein CASSADSAYNEQFF.

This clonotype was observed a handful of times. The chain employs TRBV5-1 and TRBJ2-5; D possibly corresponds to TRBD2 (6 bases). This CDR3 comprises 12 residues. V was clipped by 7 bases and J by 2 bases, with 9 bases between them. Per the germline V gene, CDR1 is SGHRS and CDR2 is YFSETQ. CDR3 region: CASRGGQETQYF. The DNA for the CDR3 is TGCGCCAGCCGGGGAGGACAAGAGACCCAGTACTTC.

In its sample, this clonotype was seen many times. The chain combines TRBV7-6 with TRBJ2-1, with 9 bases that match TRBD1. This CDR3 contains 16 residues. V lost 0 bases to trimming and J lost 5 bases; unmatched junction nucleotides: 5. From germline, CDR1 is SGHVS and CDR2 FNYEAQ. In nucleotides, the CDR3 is TGTGCCAGCAGCTTAGCCCCGGACAGGGGAAACAATGAGCAGTTCTTC. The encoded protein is CASSLAPDRGNNEQFF. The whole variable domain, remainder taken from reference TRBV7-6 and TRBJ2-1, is GAGVSQSPRYKVTKRGQDVALRCDPISGHVSLYWYRQALGQGPEFLTYFNYEAQQDKSGLPNDRFSAERPEGSISTLTIQRTEQRDSAMYRCASSLAPDRGNNEQFFGPGTRLTVL.

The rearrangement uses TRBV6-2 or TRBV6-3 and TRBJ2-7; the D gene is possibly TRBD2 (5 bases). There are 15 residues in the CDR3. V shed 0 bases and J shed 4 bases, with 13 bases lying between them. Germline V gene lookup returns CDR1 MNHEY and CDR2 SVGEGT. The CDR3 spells CASSYSKLAGYEQYF. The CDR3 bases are TGTGCCAGCAGTTACTCGAAGCTAGCCGGATACGAGCAGTACTTC.

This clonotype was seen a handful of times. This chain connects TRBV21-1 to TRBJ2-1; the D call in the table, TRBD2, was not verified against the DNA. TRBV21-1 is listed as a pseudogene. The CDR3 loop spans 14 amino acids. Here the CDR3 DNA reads TGTGCCAGCAGCGCTGCTAGCGGGCTCGATGAGCAGTTCTTC. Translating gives CASSAASGLDEQFF.

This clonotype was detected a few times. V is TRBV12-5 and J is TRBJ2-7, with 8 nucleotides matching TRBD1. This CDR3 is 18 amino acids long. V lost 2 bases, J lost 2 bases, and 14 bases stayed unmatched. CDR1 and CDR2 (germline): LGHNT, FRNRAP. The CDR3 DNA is TGTGCTAGTGGTTTGAGGGACAGGCTCCCCCCTCCTACCTACGAGCAGTACTTC. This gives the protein CASGLRDRLPPPTYEQYF.